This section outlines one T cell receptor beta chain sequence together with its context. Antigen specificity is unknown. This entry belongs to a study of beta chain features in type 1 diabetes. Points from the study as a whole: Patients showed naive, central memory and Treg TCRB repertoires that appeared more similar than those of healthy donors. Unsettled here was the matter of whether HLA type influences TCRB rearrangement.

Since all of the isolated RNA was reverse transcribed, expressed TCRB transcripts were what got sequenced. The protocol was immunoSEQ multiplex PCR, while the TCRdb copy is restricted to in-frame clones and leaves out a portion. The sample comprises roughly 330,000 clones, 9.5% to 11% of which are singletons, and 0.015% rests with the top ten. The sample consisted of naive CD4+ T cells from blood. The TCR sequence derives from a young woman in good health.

The CDR3 DNA is TGTGCCAGCAGTTCTGCGACAGTGCAAGAGACCCAGTACTTC. Translated, it gives CASSSATVQETQYF. The J gene is TRBJ2-5, the V gene TRBV28, with TRBD1 as a possible D gene (5 bases). CDR3 size: 14 residues. The ends were cut back, 4 bases at V and 2 bases at J, with 11 bases in the middle. Looked up from germline, CDR1 is MDHEN and CDR2 is SYDVKM.